This TCR beta chain came from a study of blood T cell repertoires in COVID-19. Study context: Material from acute and convalescent COVID-19 was sourced from the United States, Italy and Spain. Sources were T cells, B-cell-depleted T cells, or PBMCs; the material itself was cDNA or gDNA.

Germline CDR1 MNHNY, CDR2 SVGAGI (reference sequence). CDR3 length: 15 residues. Trimming removed 4 bases at V and 0 bases at J, with 11 bases between. TCRdb's copy holds only in-frame clones and misses some; the assay was immunoSEQ multiplex PCR. The repertoire has more than 140,000 clones, about 90% of them found once; the top ten carry approximately 1.4%. The chain uses TRBV6-6 and TRBJ2-3; D is possibly TRBD2 (5 bases). Sequencing was done on a sample of peripheral blood. This TCR came from an older woman with acute or convalescent COVID-19. The CDR3 here is CASSFSGQSTDTQYF. CDR3 coding DNA: TGTGCCAGCAGTTTCAGCGGTCAGAGCACAGATACGCAGTATTTT.